The 29 T cell receptor beta chains listed next were all sequenced from one sample in a study of shared clonotypes between healthy human individuals. Naive CD8 cells were CD45RO-negative, positively selected for CCR7, excluding terminally differentiated effector memory CD45RA+ cells. Data came from immunoSEQ multiplex PCR; TCRdb stores just in-frame clones and leaves some out. The table lists about 2.1 million clones, 85% to 95% of them singletons, with 1.5% to 2% in the top ten. Sequencing was carried out using naive CD8+ T cells from PBMCs. The receptor source for this set is a man younger than 35 in good health. Some clones in this sample may be carry-over from other donors' samples.

V and J are TRBV13 and TRBJ2-1; 9 bases line up with TRBD2. This CDR3 contains 17 residues. CDR1 PRHDT and CDR2 FYEKMQ come from the germline V gene (reference sequence). Trimming took 0 bases from V and 2 from J; bases not matched to a gene: 5. The CDR3 is CASSLGLGLAPYNEQFF. CDR3 sequence (DNA): TGTGCCAGCAGCTTAGGGCTGGGACTAGCCCCCTACAATGAGCAGTTCTTC.

The chain joins TRBV5-1 to TRBJ2-1, with 8 bases aligning to TRBD2. Germline CDR1 SGHRS, CDR2 YFSETQ. The J segment lost 6 bases and the V segment lost 0 bases, leaving 5 bases of the junction unmatched. There are 15 residues in the CDR3. DNA of the CDR3: TGCGCCAGCAGCTTGGAGGGACTAGACCCCAATGAGCAGTTCTTC. Encoded protein: CASSLEGLDPNEQFF.

The J gene is TRBJ2-7, the V gene TRBV6-1; TRBD2 might be the D (5 bases). This CDR3 spans 15 amino acids. Germline V gene lookup returns CDR1 MNHNS and CDR2 SASEGT. The V end was cut by 3 bases, the J end by 0 bases, with 12 bases between. This CDR3 is CASSDGISGSYEQYF. In nucleotides, the CDR3 is TGTGCCAGCAGTGACGGGATTTCTGGCTCCTACGAGCAGTACTTC.

This chain joins TRBV27 and TRBJ2-1, with 7 positions matching TRBD2. This CDR3 has 13 residues. Germline trimming cut 5 bases from V and 9 bases from J; bases unmatched to any gene: 7. Germline CDR1 is MNHEY and CDR2 is SMNVEV (reference sequence). CDR3 sequence: CASSPRGGGEQFF. The DNA of the CDR3 is TGTGCCAGCAGTCCACGGGGCGGGGGTGAGCAGTTCTTC.

The rearrangement links TRBV4-1 to TRBJ2-7; TRBD2 agrees at 12 bases. The CDR3 extends over 17 amino acids. Germline V lookup: CDR1 MGHRA, CDR2 YSYEKL. V was clipped by 2 bases and J by 1 base; unmatched bases: 6. In DNA form, the CDR3 reads TGCGCCAGCAGCCAATCTAGCGGGAGGGCCGTATCCTACGAGCAGTACTTC. Translating gives CASSQSSGRAVSYEQYF.

The chain employs TRBV27 and TRBJ1-2, with TRBD1 matching over 10 bases. This CDR3 region has 16 residues. J was trimmed by 8 bases and V by 5 bases; bases with no gene match: 14. From germline, CDR1 is MNHEY and CDR2 SMNVEV (reference sequence). The CDR3 sequence is CASSRYNTGTGAGYTF. The CDR3 region has the DNA TGTGCCAGCAGTCGCTACAACACCGGGACAGGGGCCGGCTACACCTTC.

In DNA, the CDR3 is TGTGCCAGCAGACACCTAGCGACCAGCTACGAGCAGTACTTC. Translating it yields CASRHLATSYEQYF. The V call is TRBV6-6, the J call TRBJ2-7; TRBD2 is a possible D gene (6 bases). Per the germline V gene, CDR1 is MNHNY and CDR2 is SVGAGI (reference sequence). This CDR3 spans 14 amino acids. V lost 6 bases and J 3 bases, leaving 15 bases between the germline ends.

This chain links TRBV28 with TRBJ2-1, with a tentative D call TRBD1 (5 bases). The germline V gene has CDR1 MDHEN and CDR2 SYDVKM. V was pared by 1 base and J by 5 bases, with 12 bases between. The CDR3 covers 15 residues. The CDR3 DNA reads TGTGCCAGCAGTTTATTGAAGGGGTTGAACAATGAGCAGTTCTTC. Residues: CASSLLKGLNNEQFF.

This clone was counted once. The chain combines TRBV7-9 with TRBJ2-1; D not certain. Germline V gene data show CDR1 as SEHNR and CDR2 as FQNEAQ (reference sequence). Trimming pared 9 bases from V and 0 bases from J, leaving 12 bases between. This CDR3 spans 14 amino acids. The CDR3 here is CASRIGDSYNEQFF. CDR3 nucleotides: TGTGCCAGTCGTATAGGAGACTCCTACAATGAGCAGTTCTTC.

This clone came up once. The CDR3 DNA sequence: TGTGCCAGCAGTTTCGCCGCCGATACGCAGTATTTT. It is translated as CASSFAADTQYF. V and J are TRBV27 and TRBJ2-3, with D hard to call. The CDR3 has 12 amino acids. Trimming stripped 3 bases from V and 6 bases from J, with 7 bases between. Germline-derived CDR1 and CDR2 are MNHEY and SMNVEV (reference sequence).

The V and J genes are TRBV27 and TRBJ2-1; tentatively, D is TRBD2 (6 bases). V lost 4 bases and J lost 0, with 13 bases in between. The germline gives CDR1 MNHEY, CDR2 SMNVEV (reference sequence). The CDR3 has 16 amino acids. The CDR3 loop reads CASSYSSGDSYNEQFF. CDR3 nucleotide sequence: TGTGCCAGCAGTTACTCTTCGGGGGACTCCTACAATGAGCAGTTCTTC.

Details on this clone: Other DNA sequences in the same sample also yield this CDR3. The genes are TRBV27 and TRBJ1-5; D gene uncertain. From germline, CDR1 is MNHEY and CDR2 SMNVEV (reference sequence). V shed 1 base and J shed 4 bases, with 8 bases lying between them. The CDR3 has 14 amino acids. The CDR3 here is CASSLWGSNQPQHF. The CDR3 DNA reads TGTGCCAGCAGTTTATGGGGATCTAATCAGCCCCAGCATTTT.

This clone was recorded a few times. This chain connects TRBV27 to TRBJ2-7, with a tentative D call TRBD1 (6 bases). The CDR3 is made up of 15 amino acids. V lost 2 bases to trimming and J lost 3 bases, with 14 bases between them. Germline CDR1 reads MNHEY; CDR2 reads SMNVEV (reference sequence). DNA of the CDR3: TGTGCCAGCAGTTTAGTACCCGGGACACTCTACGAGCAGTACTTC. This translates into CASSLVPGTLYEQYF.

The rearrangement uses TRBV27 and TRBJ2-5; D might be TRBD1 or TRBD2, each matching 5 bases. The CDR3 consists of 15 residues. Trimming removed 3 bases from V and 10 bases from J, with 21 bases in between. Germline V gene sequence: CDR1 MNHEY, CDR2 SMNVEV (reference sequence). DNA for the CDR3: TGTGCCAGCAGTTTTCGGGACCCCCCGGGAAGCGACCAGTACTTC. This sequence encodes CASSFRDPPGSDQYF.

The chain uses TRBV7-9 and TRBJ1-1; D gene unclear. Trimming took 0 bases from V and 4 from J, leaving 12 bases between them. This CDR3 has 15 amino acids. CDR1 and CDR2 (germline): SEHNR, FQNEAQ (reference sequence). The CDR3 region has the DNA TGTGCCAGCAGCTTAGCGGTGGGATTTGGCACTGAAGCTTTCTTT. Translation: CASSLAVGFGTEAFF.

The rearrangement joins TRBV5-4 to TRBJ2-5; D is perhaps TRBD1 (6 bases). Germline V lookup: CDR1 SGHNT, CDR2 YYREEE (reference sequence). The CDR3 spans 14 residues. Trimming took off 4 bases at V and 2 bases at J, with 12 bases between the two ends. The CDR3 bases are TGTGCCAGCAGCAGTAGGACAGAACAAGAGACCCAGTACTTC. Amino acids: CASSSRTEQETQYF.

This clone was seen once. This CDR3 reads CASSPGTGWSYEQYF. The CDR3 bases are TGTGCCAGTAGCCCCGGGACAGGGTGGTCCTACGAGCAGTACTTC. The rearrangement joins TRBV19 to TRBJ2-7; 9 nucleotides line up with TRBD1. Trimming cost V 6 bases and J 1 base; bases outside gene matches: 7. The CDR3 length is 15 residues. CDR1 LNHDA and CDR2 SQIVND come from the germline V gene (reference sequence). The full variable domain, with the rest looked up from reference TRBV19 and TRBJ2-7, is DGGITQSPKYLFRKEGQNVTLSCEQNLNHDAMYWYRQDPGQGLRLIYYSQIVNDFQKGDIAEGYSVSREKKESFPLTVTSAQKNPTAFYLCASSPGTGWSYEQYFGPGTRLTVT.

The chain couples TRBV9 to TRBJ2-1, with TRBD2 matching 8 bases. Germline V gene data show CDR1 as SGDLS and CDR2 as YYNGEE. This CDR3 is 17 amino acids long. V lost 4 bases to trimming and J lost 9 bases; unmatched junction nucleotides: 18. In DNA, the CDR3 is TGTGCCAGCAGCCTTGGGGAGTGGGGACGACGGGAGGGTGAGCAGTTCTTC. This gives the protein CASSLGEWGRREGEQFF.

The chain employs TRBV27 and TRBJ2-7; either TRBD1 or TRBD2 may supply D (6 bases each). The germline CDR1 and CDR2 sequences are MNHEY and SMNVEV (reference sequence). V was shortened by 8 bases and J by 6 bases, with 23 bases between the two germline ends. This CDR3 comprises 15 residues. This CDR3 is CASCPGAGSAGEQYF. CDR3 DNA: TGTGCCAGCTGTCCGGGGGCGGGGTCGGCGGGCGAGCAGTACTTC.

Notes on this clone: Within the sample, other DNA sequences also encode this same CDR3. The CDR3 is CASRGTGGNQPQHF. DNA for the CDR3: TGTGCCAGCAGGGGGACGGGTGGCAATCAGCCCCAGCATTTT. The V gene is TRBV28, the J gene TRBJ1-5; weak D call: TRBD1 (5 bases). Germline CDR1 is MDHEN and CDR2 is SYDVKM. Trimming left V 6 bases short and J 2 bases short, with 11 bases between. CDR3 length: 14 amino acids.

The table lists this clone with a few counts. The chain is built from TRBV19 and TRBJ1-5; D unclear. CDR1 and CDR2 from the germline V gene are LNHDA and SQIVND (reference sequence). CDR3 length equals 18 residues. Trimming removed 5 bases at V and 7 bases at J, with 27 bases between. Written as DNA, the CDR3 is TGTGCCAGTAGTCCCCCAAGGTCAGAGTGGAGTGAGCGCCAGCCCCAGCATTTT. This gives the protein CASSPPRSEWSERQPQHF.

As to this clone: This same CDR3 is encoded by further DNA sequences in the sample. The genes are TRBV7-9 and TRBJ2-2; no clear D. The CDR3 is made up of 12 amino acids. V shed 4 bases and J shed 3 bases, with 3 bases lying between them. CDR1 is SEHNR and CDR2 is FQNEAQ in the germline V gene (reference sequence). The CDR3 bases are TGTGCCAGCAGCTCTCACACCGGGGAGCTGTTTTTT. It encodes CASSSHTGELFF.

This clone was recorded once. This chain connects TRBV2 to TRBJ2-7, with 15 nucleotides matching TRBD2. The CDR3 is made up of 17 amino acids. The germline CDR1 and CDR2 sequences are SNHLY and FYNNEI. With 1 base clipped from V and 4 bases from J, the junction kept 5 bases outside the gene matches. The CDR3 loop reads CASSEGTSGRAMYEQYF. The CDR3 DNA reads as TGTGCCAGCAGTGAAGGGACTAGCGGGAGGGCCATGTACGAGCAGTACTTC.

This sequence joins TRBV19 and TRBJ1-5; tentatively, D is TRBD1 (6 bases). The germline V gene has CDR1 LNHDA and CDR2 SQIVND (reference sequence). V was shortened by 7 bases and J by 6 bases, with 13 bases between the two germline ends. CDR3 length: 13 residues. CDR3 bases: TGTGCCAGTACCGTACAGGGTAGTCAGCCCCAGCATTTT. Translation: CASTVQGSQPQHF.

The V call is TRBV7-9, the J call TRBJ1-2, with 7 bases fitting TRBD1. This CDR3 spans 13 amino acids. In germline, CDR1 is SEHNR, CDR2 FQNEAQ (reference sequence). Germline trimming cut 5 bases from V and 4 bases from J; bases unmatched to any gene: 4. CDR3 sequence: CASSATGVYGYTF. In DNA, the CDR3 is TGTGCCAGCAGCGCTACAGGGGTCTATGGCTACACCTTC.

V and J are TRBV7-8 and TRBJ2-7; D not resolved. The germline V and J ends were trimmed by 5 bases and 0 bases, with 11 bases remaining between them. Germline V gene sequence: CDR1 SGHVS, CDR2 FQNEAQ. The CDR3 runs 14 residues. This CDR3 is CASSREFSSYEQYF. The DNA for the CDR3 is TGTGCCAGCAGCAGAGAGTTTTCCTCCTACGAGCAGTACTTC.

J is TRBJ2-5 and V is TRBV25-1; no definite D call. This CDR3 contains 17 residues. Per the germline V gene, CDR1 is MGHDK and CDR2 is SYGVNS. Deletions cut 1 base from V and 5 bases from J, with 20 bases between. CDR3 loop: CASSELLGYNSGETQYF. In DNA form, the CDR3 reads TGTGCCAGCAGTGAATTGCTGGGGTATAACTCCGGCGAGACCCAGTACTTC.

V is TRBV10-3 and J is TRBJ2-1, with 9 bases aligning to TRBD2. The CDR3 has 15 amino acids. V lost 3 bases and J lost 5; bases outside the gene matches: 5. Germline CDR1 ENHRY, CDR2 SYGVKD. The CDR3 nucleotides are TGTGCCATCAGTGACTCGGCTAGCGGGAACAATGAGCAGTTCTTC. Residues: CAISDSASGNNEQFF.

The chain couples TRBV30 to TRBJ2-2; perhaps D is TRBD1 or TRBD2 (5 bases each). Germline loops: CDR1 GTSNPN, CDR2 SVGIG (reference sequence). This CDR3 contains 21 residues. The ends were cut back, 4 bases at V and 0 bases at J, with 30 bases in the middle. CDR3 coding DNA: TGTGCCTGGATGGGGGTCGGACGGGCGTCGGCCCAACTCGCGAACACCGGGGAGCTGTTTTTT. This sequence encodes CAWMGVGRASAQLANTGELFF.